Presented here are 32 T cell receptor beta chains from one specimen sequenced in a study of blood T cell repertoires in COVID-19 (dated by TCRdb to the early 2020s). The library was prepared using the immunoSEQ multiplex PCR assay. TCRdb mirrors the immuneACCESS table, restricted to in-frame sequences. Some clones are absent from its copies; in checked studies, under half trace to an unresolved V gene, and the reason for the others is unknown. In this sample the table shows 100,000 to 150,000 clones, roughly 86% of which occur a single time. Approximately 10% of the sample is held by the ten biggest clonotypes. The specimen was peripheral blood. These TCRs come from a woman in her 70s with COVID-19, enrolled during active disease.

This clone was seen a handful of times. This rearrangement joins TRBV19 to TRBJ1-5; 8 bases align to TRBD1. Germline V gene sequence: CDR1 LNHDA, CDR2 SQIVND (reference sequence). The CDR3 length is 14 residues. J was trimmed by 5 bases and V by 3 bases; bases with no gene match: 3. The chain's CDR3 is CASSMGQVDQPQHF. DNA of the CDR3: TGTGCCAGTAGTATGGGACAGGTGGATCAGCCCCAGCATTTT.

This chain links TRBV27 with TRBJ1-5; tentatively, D is TRBD1 (5 bases). V dropped 3 bases and J dropped 7 bases, with 10 bases sitting between them. The CDR3 extends over 13 amino acids. Looked up from germline, CDR1 is MNHEY and CDR2 is SMNVEV (reference sequence). CDR3 amino acids: CASSLSGAQPQHF. CDR3 sequence (DNA): TGTGCCAGCAGTTTGTCTGGGGCCCAGCCCCAGCATTTT.

This clone was recorded a few times. The rearrangement links TRBV12-3 or TRBV12-4 to TRBJ1-2; the match to TRBD1 covers 9 bases. Trimming cost V 7 bases and J 9 bases; bases outside gene matches: 9. The CDR3 spans 13 residues. CDR3 amino acids: CASTLTGGPSYTF. The DNA of the CDR3 is TGTGCCAGCACCTTGACAGGGGGGCCAAGCTACACCTTC.

The V call is TRBV29-1, the J call TRBJ1-3, with D perhaps TRBD1 (6 bases). V was trimmed by 3 bases and J by 4 bases, leaving 10 bases between them. Germline loops: CDR1 SQVTM, CDR2 ANQGSEA. The CDR3 contains 13 residues. The chain's CDR3 is CSVESQGGNTIYF. The DNA of the CDR3 is TGCAGCGTTGAGTCACAGGGCGGAAACACCATATATTTT.

V usage is TRBV19 and J usage is TRBJ1-1; maybe TRBD1 (5 bases). The CDR3 runs 16 residues. From germline, CDR1 is LNHDA and CDR2 SQIVND (reference sequence). The V end lost 3 bases, the J end lost 3 bases, and 17 bases lay between the germline ends. CDR3 bases: TGTGCCAGTAGTATCCATCTGGGCAGGGAGGACACTGAAGCTTTCTTT. Translated, it gives CASSIHLGREDTEAFF.

The CDR3 region is CAISESHRDRGNHNYGYTF. CDR3 sequence (DNA): TGTGCCATCAGTGAGTCCCACCGGGACAGGGGGAACCATAACTATGGCTACACCTTC. The chain carries TRBV10-3 and TRBJ1-2; TRBD1 matches at 11 bases. V trimming: 0 bases; J trimming: 1 base; junction bases outside the gene matches: 10. Germline V lookup: CDR1 ENHRY, CDR2 SYGVKD. The CDR3 runs to 19 residues.

The chain joins TRBV6-5 to TRBJ1-2; D unresolved. Germline CDR1 MNHEY, CDR2 SVGAGI. Trimming removed 7 bases from V and 1 base from J, with 16 bases in between. The CDR3 is 15 amino acids. The CDR3, as DNA: TGTGCCAGCAAGCCCCGGGGAGTGATTAACTATGGCTACACCTTC. The encoded protein is CASKPRGVINYGYTF.

The CDR3 region is CASRDQGQPQHF. The CDR3 region has the DNA TGTGCCAGTCGAGACCAGGGACAGCCCCAGCATTTT. The rearrangement links TRBV19 to TRBJ1-5, with D maybe TRBD1 (5 bases). Trimming stripped 8 bases from V and 7 bases from J, with 12 bases between. CDR1 is LNHDA and CDR2 is SQIVND in the germline V gene (reference sequence). This CDR3 comprises 12 residues. The whole variable domain, remainder taken from reference TRBV19 and TRBJ1-5, is DGGITQSPKYLFRKEGQNVTLSCEQNLNHDAMYWYRQDPGQGLRLIYYSQIVNDFQKGDIAEGYSVSREKKESFPLTVTSAQKNPTAFYLCASRDQGQPQHFGDGTRLSIL.

The chain is built from TRBV27 and TRBJ1-5; D is possibly TRBD1 (6 bases). The CDR3 loop spans 15 amino acids. The germline V gene encodes CDR1 MNHEY and CDR2 SMNVEV (reference sequence). The germline V and J ends were trimmed by 5 bases and 0 bases, with 11 bases remaining between them. The CDR3 loop reads CASSMDSHSNQPQHF. The DNA of the CDR3 is TGTGCCAGCAGTATGGACAGCCATAGCAATCAGCCCCAGCATTTT.

The sample holds one count of this clone. V usage is TRBV2 and J usage is TRBJ1-5; 7 bases align to TRBD1. The length of the CDR3 is 14 residues. Germline V gene data show CDR1 as SNHLY and CDR2 as FYNNEI. Trimming cost V 6 bases and J 9 bases; bases outside gene matches: 11. CDR3 in DNA: TGTGCCAGCAGCCTAAACAGGGGTGAAGCGCCCCAGCATTTT. This sequence encodes CASSLNRGEAPQHF. Full variable domain (rest looked up from reference TRBV2 and TRBJ1-5): EPEVTQTPSHQVTQMGQEVILRCVPISNHLYFYWYRQILGQKVEFLVSFYNNEISEKSEIFDDQFSVERPDGSNFTLKIRSTKLEDSAMYFCASSLNRGEAPQHFGDGTRLSIL.

The genes are TRBV7-6 and TRBJ2-2, with 10 positions matching TRBD2. This CDR3 spans 15 amino acids. The germline V gene has CDR1 SGHVS and CDR2 FNYEAQ. The junction had 4 bases not matched to a gene; V was cut back by 2 bases and J by 7 bases. This CDR3 is CASSLTSGERGELFF. In DNA, the CDR3 is TGTGCCAGCAGCTTAACTAGCGGGGAGCGCGGGGAGCTGTTTTTT.

V is TRBV11-2 and J is TRBJ1-3; a weak D match, TRBD1 (6 bases). Trimming stripped 3 bases from V and 0 bases from J, with 12 bases between. Germline CDR1 reads SGHAT; CDR2 reads FQNNGV. This CDR3 spans 16 amino acids. CDR3: CASSFDRSSSGNTIYF. In nucleotides, the CDR3 is TGTGCCAGCAGCTTCGACAGGTCTAGCTCTGGAAACACCATATATTTT.

About this clone: No conserved phenylalanine or tryptophan is present at the end of the CDR3, so a read error is the likely explanation. This rearrangement joins TRBV28 to TRBJ1-2, with D perhaps TRBD1 (6 bases). Germline V gene sequence: CDR1 MDHEN, CDR2 SYDVKM. V lost 5 bases to trimming and J lost 6 bases, with 22 bases between them. The CDR3 extends over 16 amino acids. The CDR3 nucleotides are TGTGCCAGCAGTCCGGAACGAGGGGGACAAGCTAATGGCTACACCCTC. Its translation: CASSPERGGQANGYTL.

The chain joins TRBV28 to TRBJ1-4; TRBD1 is a possible D gene (5 bases). The germline V and J ends were trimmed by 2 bases and 2 bases, with 9 bases remaining between them. The V gene's germline CDR1 is MDHEN and CDR2 SYDVKM. This CDR3 spans 15 amino acids. The CDR3 protein is CASSLRGTTNEKLFF. Written as DNA, the CDR3 is TGTGCCAGCAGTTTAAGGGGTACGACTAATGAAAAACTGTTTTTT.

This chain links TRBV30 with TRBJ1-6; D may be TRBD1 (5 bases). V was trimmed by 1 base and J by 14 bases, leaving 18 bases between them. Germline V gene data show CDR1 as GTSNPN and CDR2 as SVGIG (reference sequence). This CDR3 contains 14 residues. The CDR3 protein is CAWSELAGPVALHF. In DNA form, the CDR3 reads TGTGCCTGGAGTGAATTGGCAGGGCCAGTGGCCCTCCACTTT. The variable domain in full, completed from reference TRBV30 and TRBJ1-6, reads SQTIHQWPATLVQPVGSPLSLECTVEGTSNPNLYWYRQAAGRGLQLLFYSVGIGQISSEVPQNLSASRPQDRQFILSSKKLLLSDSGFYLCAWSELAGPVALHFGNGTRLTVT.

This clone came up a few times. The chain is built from TRBV4-2 and TRBJ2-7; D is unclear. The V gene's germline CDR1 is LGHNA and CDR2 YNFKEQ. The length of the CDR3 is 15 residues. Deletions cut 4 bases from V and 5 bases from J, with 18 bases between. Here the CDR3 DNA reads TGTGCCAGCAGCCCCCTAGGCTCCCCTCCCCACGAGCAGTACTTC. Protein sequence: CASSPLGSPPHEQYF.

The chain recombines TRBV5-1 with TRBJ2-2; 13 bases line up with TRBD2. Germline V gives CDR1 SGHRS, CDR2 YFSETQ. V dropped 1 base and J dropped 5; count of bases not matched to a gene: 5. This CDR3 contains 17 residues. CDR3 region: CASSLPATSGGTGELFF. The DNA for the CDR3 is TGCGCCAGCAGCTTGCCGGCGACTAGCGGGGGGACCGGGGAGCTGTTTTTT.

The chain couples TRBV6-5 to TRBJ1-2, with a tentative D call TRBD1 (6 bases). The CDR3 has 14 residues. Trimming removed 6 bases from V and 5 bases from J, with 16 bases in between. Germline assignment: CDR1 MNHEY and CDR2 SVGAGI. CDR3 region: CASRDPDRLYGYTF. CDR3 in DNA: TGTGCCAGCAGAGATCCTGACAGGCTATATGGCTACACCTTC.

J is TRBJ2-1 and V is TRBV5-1; 7 nucleotides line up with TRBD2. CDR1 is SGHRS, CDR2 YFSETQ, per germline. The CDR3 totals 14 residues. J lost 8 bases, V lost 3 bases, and 8 bases had no gene match. Written as DNA, the CDR3 is TGCGCCAGCAGCTACCCCGGGACTATCTATGAGCAGTTCTTC. The encoded protein is CASSYPGTIYEQFF.

This clone was seen once. The J gene is TRBJ2-3, the V gene TRBV11-1; D possibly corresponds to TRBD2 (5 bases). Looked up from germline, CDR1 is SGHAT and CDR2 is FQDESV (reference sequence). V lost 3 bases to trimming and J lost 1 base, with 8 bases between them. The CDR3 has 14 amino acids. Here the CDR3 DNA reads TGTGCCAGCAGCTTCCAAGCGGGCACAGATACGCAGTATTTT. It encodes CASSFQAGTDTQYF.

The gene calls are TRBV19 and TRBJ1-2; D ambiguous. The V gene lost 4 bases and the J gene lost 4 bases, with 16 bases spanning the gap. Germline lookup yields CDR1 LNHDA and CDR2 SQIVND (reference sequence). The CDR3 runs 15 residues. CDR3 in DNA: TGTGCCAGTAGTAGTGTGGGCAGATCCCGCTATGGCTACACCTTC. It translates to CASSSVGRSRYGYTF. Full variable domain (rest looked up from reference TRBV19 and TRBJ1-2): DGGITQSPKYLFRKEGQNVTLSCEQNLNHDAMYWYRQDPGQGLRLIYYSQIVNDFQKGDIAEGYSVSREKKESFPLTVTSAQKNPTAFYLCASSSVGRSRYGYTFGSGTRLTVV.

The rearrangement joins TRBV11-3 to TRBJ2-3, with TRBD2 matching 7 bases. V gave up 5 bases and J gave up 7 bases; unmatched junction bases: 6. The CDR3 length is 13 residues. CDR1 SGHNT and CDR2 YENEEA come from the germline V gene. The CDR3 protein is CASSGGGGYTQYF. CDR3 DNA: TGTGCCAGCAGCGGCGGGGGAGGGTATACGCAGTATTTT.

The V and J genes are TRBV5-1 and TRBJ2-1; the match to TRBD2 covers 9 bases. The trim removed 4 bases at V and 3 bases at J, leaving 5 bases unmatched. The length of the CDR3 is 15 residues. Germline V gives CDR1 SGHRS, CDR2 YFSETQ. CDR3 sequence reads: CASSLLAGIYNEQFF. The DNA for the CDR3 is TGCGCCAGCAGCCTCCTAGCGGGGATCTACAATGAGCAGTTCTTC.

The V and J genes are TRBV7-3 and TRBJ2-5; D unresolved. The V gene lost 3 bases and the J gene lost 2 bases, with 7 bases spanning the gap. The CDR3 is 13 amino acids. Germline lookup yields CDR1 SGHTA and CDR2 FQGTGA. The CDR3 loop is CASSLARQETQYF. In nucleotides, the CDR3 is TGTGCCAGCAGCTTGGCTAGGCAAGAGACCCAGTACTTC.

The V call is TRBV5-1, the J call TRBJ2-3, with D possibly being TRBD1 (5 bases). V shed 5 bases and J shed 2 bases, with 18 bases lying between them. Germline CDR1 is SGHRS and CDR2 is YFSETQ. The CDR3 covers 16 residues. The CDR3 protein is CASSRISSRDTDTQYF. Here the CDR3 DNA reads TGCGCCAGCAGTCGGATTTCAAGCAGGGACACAGATACGCAGTATTTT.

The V and J genes are TRBV30 and TRBJ1-4; 7 nucleotides align to TRBD1. V was clipped by 0 bases and J by 0 bases; unmatched bases: 4. CDR1 GTSNPN and CDR2 SVGIG come from the germline V gene (reference sequence). This CDR3 is built from 16 residues. The CDR3 region is CAWSVPQGATNEKLFF. The CDR3, as DNA: TGTGCCTGGAGTGTACCCCAGGGGGCAACTAATGAAAAACTGTTTTTT. Full variable domain (outside the CDR3, taken from reference TRBV30 and TRBJ1-4): SQTIHQWPATLVQPVGSPLSLECTVEGTSNPNLYWYRQAAGRGLQLLFYSVGIGQISSEVPQNLSASRPQDRQFILSSKKLLLSDSGFYLCAWSVPQGATNEKLFFGSGTQLSVL.

V is TRBV3-1 (or the pseudogene TRBV3-2) and J is TRBJ1-5, with 9 nucleotides matching TRBD1. Germline loops: CDR1 LGHDT, CDR2 YNNKEL (reference sequence). CDR3 length: 15 amino acids. Trimming at V came to 4 bases and at J to 3 bases, leaving 4 bases not matched to a gene. This CDR3 reads CASSRGTGNNQPQHF. CDR3 DNA: TGTGCCAGCAGCCGTGGGACAGGGAACAATCAGCCCCAGCATTTT.

This chain uses TRBV19 with TRBJ1-3; TRBD1 aligns across 8 bases. Germline CDR1 is LNHDA and CDR2 is SQIVND (reference sequence). The length of the CDR3 is 15 residues. V shed 5 bases and J 0 bases; nucleotides not matched to a gene: 3. CDR3 residues: CASSSTGDSGNTIYF. CDR3 coding DNA: TGTGCCAGTAGTTCGACAGGGGACTCTGGAAACACCATATATTTT.

CDR3 loop: CASSLRSGLEGGYTF. The CDR3 bases are TGTGCCAGCAGCTTACGGTCAGGTCTGGAGGGTGGCTACACCTTC. The V gene is TRBV7-2, the J gene TRBJ1-2; D not resolved. The ends were cut back, 2 bases at V and 7 bases at J, with 17 bases in the middle. CDR1 and CDR2 from the germline V gene are SGHTA and FQGNSA. CDR3 length equals 15 residues. Based on the CDR3 plus reference TRBV7-2 and TRBJ1-2, the full variable domain is GAGVSQSPSNKVTEKGKDVELRCDPISGHTALYWYRQSLGQGLEFLIYFQGNSAPDKSGLPSDRFSAERTGGSVSTLTIQRTQQEDSAVYLCASSLRSGLEGGYTFGSGTRLTVV.

This CDR3 reads CASSYHSGGAGNEQFF. The CDR3, as DNA: TGTGCCAGCAGTTACCACAGCGGGGGGGCGGGCAATGAGCAGTTCTTC. This chain uses TRBV6-2 or TRBV6-3 with TRBJ2-1; 10 nucleotides line up with TRBD2. Per the germline V gene, CDR1 is MNHEY and CDR2 is SVGEGT. Trimming at V came to 2 bases and at J to 6 bases, leaving 7 bases not matched to a gene. The CDR3 is 16 amino acids.

Worth noting for this clone: The same CDR3 arises from other DNA sequences in this sample as well. The chain joins TRBV11-3 to TRBJ1-6; no clear D. The V and J ends lost 4 bases and 7 bases respectively, with 8 bases between them. Germline-derived CDR1 and CDR2 are SGHNT and YENEEA. The CDR3 loop spans 13 amino acids. The CDR3: CASSWGGNSPLHF. CDR3 nucleotides: TGTGCCAGCAGCTGGGGAGGGAATTCACCCCTCCACTTT.

The chain uses TRBV19 and TRBJ1-1, with a possible D match to TRBD1 (5 bases). V lost 6 bases to trimming and J lost 5 bases, with 19 bases between them. Looked up from germline, CDR1 is LNHDA and CDR2 is SQIVND (reference sequence). The CDR3 runs 15 residues. CDR3 nucleotides: TGTGCCAGTAGCCCGTCCGGGGGGTATGGGACTGAAGCTTTCTTT. As protein: CASSPSGGYGTEAFF.